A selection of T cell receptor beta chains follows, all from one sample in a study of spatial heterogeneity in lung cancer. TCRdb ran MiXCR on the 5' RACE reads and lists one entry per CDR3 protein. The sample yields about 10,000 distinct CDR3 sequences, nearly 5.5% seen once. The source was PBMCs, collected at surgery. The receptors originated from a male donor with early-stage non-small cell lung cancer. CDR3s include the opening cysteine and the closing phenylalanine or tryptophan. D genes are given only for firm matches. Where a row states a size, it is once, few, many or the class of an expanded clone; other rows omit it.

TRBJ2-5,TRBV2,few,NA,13,TGTGCCAGCAGTGAACGACGGCAAGAGACCCAGTACTTC,CASSERRQETQYF
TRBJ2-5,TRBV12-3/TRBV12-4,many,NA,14,TGTGCCAGCAGGACCGGGACGTCTCAAGAGACCCAGTACTTC,CASRTGTSQETQYF
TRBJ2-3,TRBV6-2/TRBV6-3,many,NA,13,TGTGCCAGCATCCGCAGGGAGACAGATACGCAGTATTTT,CASIRRETDTQYF
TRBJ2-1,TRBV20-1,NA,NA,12,TGCAGTCTAAAGGGTCGATACAATGAGCAGTTCTTC,CSLKGRYNEQFF
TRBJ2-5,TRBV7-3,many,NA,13,TGTGCCAGCAGCTTAACCTTCCAAGAGACCCAGTACTTC,CASSLTFQETQYF
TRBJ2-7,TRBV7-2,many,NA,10,TGTGCCAGCAGCTCCTACGAGCAGTACTTC,CASSSYEQYF
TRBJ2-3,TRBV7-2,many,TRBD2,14,TGTGCCAGCAGCAAAAGGACTAGCCGGGATACGCAGTATTTT,CASSKRTSRDTQYF
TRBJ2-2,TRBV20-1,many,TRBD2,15,TGCAGTGCTAGAGATGCTAGCGGGAACACCGGGGAGCTGTTTTTT,CSARDASGNTGELFF
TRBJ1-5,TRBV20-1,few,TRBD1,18,TGCAGTGCTAGAGTTGGGAGGGACAGTTGGATAAGCAATCAGCCCCAGCATTTT,CSARVGRDSWISNQPQHF
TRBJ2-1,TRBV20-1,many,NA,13,TGCAGTGCTAGAGCGCCCCCGGTGGATGAGCAGTTCTTC,CSARAPPVDEQFF
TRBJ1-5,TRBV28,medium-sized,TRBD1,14,TGTGCCAGCACCAAGGGACAGGGCAATCAGCCCCAGCATTTT,CASTKGQGNQPQHF
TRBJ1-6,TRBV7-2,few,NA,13,TGTGCCAGCAGTTTCTCGTATAATTCACCCCTCCACTTT,CASSFSYNSPLHF
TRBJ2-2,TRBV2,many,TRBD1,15,TGTGCCAGCAGCCCGGGACAGGGAAGGACCGGGGAGCTGTTTTTT,CASSPGQGRTGELFF
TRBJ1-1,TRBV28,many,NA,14,TGTGCCAGCAGTTTAGTGGCCCCAAGCACTGAAGCTTTCTTT,CASSLVAPSTEAFF
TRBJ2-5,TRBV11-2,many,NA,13,TGTGCCAGCAGCTTAAGCTACCAAGAGACCCAGTACTTC,CASSLSYQETQYF
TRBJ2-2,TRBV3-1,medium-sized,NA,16,TGTGCCAGCAGCCCCCGTGGGGCGCCGAACACCGGGGAGCTGTTTTTT,CASSPRGAPNTGELFF
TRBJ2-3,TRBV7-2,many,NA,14,TGTGCCAGCAGCCAAACTAGTTTTGTGGATACGCAGTATTTT,CASSQTSFVDTQYF
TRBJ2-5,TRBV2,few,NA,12,TGTGCCAGCATCCCGACCGGGTCGACCCAGTACTTC,CASIPTGSTQYF
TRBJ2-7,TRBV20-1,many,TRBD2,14,TGCAGTGCTAGCCCAGCGGGGGGCCTCGACGAGCAGTACTTC,CSASPAGGLDEQYF
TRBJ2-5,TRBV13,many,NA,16,TGTGCCAGCAGCTTAAACGGAGAGGAGACCCAGAGATACCAGTACTTC,CASSLNGEETQRYQYF
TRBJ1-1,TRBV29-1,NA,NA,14,TGCAGCGGGGAAGAGGGGCAGGGGAACACTGAAGCTTTCTTT,CSGEEGQGNTEAFF
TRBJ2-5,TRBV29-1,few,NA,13,TGCAGCGTTTGGGCAGGGACTGGGGAGACCCAGTACTTC,CSVWAGTGETQYF